The rows below give T cell receptor beta chains drawn from one sample of a study of monozygotic twins with inflammatory bowel disease. TCRdb derives one entry per CDR3 protein from the 5' RACE reads, leaving out DNA. The sample totals tens of thousands of distinct CDR3 sequences. Material: blood. The receptors here all came from a human donor with ulcerative colitis or Crohn's disease, or a healthy co-twin of an affected twin (not recorded which). The CDR3 runs from the conserved cysteine through the conserved F or W. Each record gives: CDR3 protein, V gene, J gene, CDR3 length, clone size. Some rows mark clone size as missing; the rest say once, few, many or name a class of expanded clone.

CASSLENTGELFF	TRBV11-2	TRBJ2-2	13	medium-sized
CASSFQTGGYTDTQYF	TRBV7-3	TRBJ2-3	16	.
CASSYTADTQYF	TRBV2	TRBJ2-3	12	.
CASSPGQGAGRELFF	TRBV5-5	TRBJ2-2	15	.
CASSQGRGQQETQYF	TRBV3-1	TRBJ2-5	15	.
CASSVGGEVYQPQHF	TRBV2	TRBJ1-5	15	.
CASSLGNQGSYNEQFF	TRBV5-6	TRBJ2-1	16	.
CASSPQGALGEQYF	TRBV5-1	TRBJ2-7	14	.
CASSITGGNQPQHF	TRBV12-3/TRBV12-4	TRBJ1-5	14	.
CASSLASLAGGRGEQFF	TRBV7-8	TRBJ2-1	17	.
CASSQPGIKREEQFF	TRBV4-1	TRBJ2-1	15	.
CASSFGASAYEQYF	TRBV7-6	TRBJ2-7	14	.
CSAQITGELFF	TRBV20-1	TRBJ2-2	11	.
CASGFSSNTEAFF	TRBV12-5	TRBJ1-1	13	.
CASSPGTGISGANVLTF	TRBV18	TRBJ2-6	17	.
CASSRDLSAVLSTDTQYF	TRBV4-2	TRBJ2-3	18	.
CASSLGPKETQYF	TRBV12-3/TRBV12-4	TRBJ2-5	13	.
CSAPDGNTEAFF	TRBV20-1	TRBJ1-1	12	.
CASSQDRGAFF	TRBV18	TRBJ1-1	11	medium-sized
CASSQDRRGGYNEQFF	TRBV4-2	TRBJ2-1	16	.
CASSLTGNTEAFF	TRBV12-3/TRBV12-4	TRBJ1-1	13	.
CATSTGGERETQYF	TRBV24-1	TRBJ2-5	14	.
CASSEYEYEQYF	TRBV6-1	TRBJ2-7	12	.
CASSGRDRVTDTQYF	TRBV12-3/TRBV12-4	TRBJ2-3	15	.
CASSIVGGPNTEAFF	TRBV19	TRBJ1-1	15	.
CASSSGLLNEQFF	TRBV7-7	TRBJ2-1	13	.
CASSYSGARLNTEAFF	TRBV6-5	TRBJ1-1	16	.
CAAEKVDGEKLFF	TRBV28	TRBJ1-4	13	.